This T cell receptor beta chain derives from a study of T cell changes during pregnancy in multiple sclerosis. CDR3 length equals 14 residues. The germline gives CDR1 SEHNR, CDR2 FQNEAQ (reference sequence). V was pared by 5 bases and J by 6 bases, with 6 bases of the junction left unmatched. Assay used: immunoSEQ multiplex PCR; TCRdb lists only in-frame clones, some missing. This repertoire shows fewer than 35,000 clones, approximately 91% found once; its top ten account for roughly 2.8%. The receptor was derived from a female donor in good health, enrolled as a control in a pregnancy study. This chain connects TRBV7-9 to TRBJ2-2, with 7 bases that match TRBD1. The sequenced sample was CD4+ T cells from peripheral blood mononuclear cells, obtained in the third trimester of pregnancy. The CDR3 protein is CASSRQGEAGELFF. Written as DNA, the CDR3 is TGTGCCAGCAGCAGACAGGGAGAGGCCGGGGAGCTGTTTTTT.